This T cell receptor (beta chain) was documented in a study of blood T cell dynamics during melanoma immunotherapy. For the study at large: Metastatic melanoma patients received first-line pembrolizumab or nivolumab plus ipilimumab.

This sample's time point: week 3, after first cycle of checkpoint inhibitor. This clone was recorded a few times. CDR1 and CDR2 from the germline V gene are LGHNA and YSLEER. This CDR3 is 16 amino acids long. Trimming at V came to 0 bases and at J to 3 bases, leaving 4 bases not matched to a gene. Generated by immunoSEQ multiplex PCR, the TCRdb table keeps only in-frame clones and is missing some. Of about 11,000 clones in the sample, roughly 80% are singletons; the top ten hold around 22%. The source material was blood, sampled from a patient treated with checkpoint blockade. The genes are TRBV4-3 and TRBJ2-1; the match to TRBD2 covers 8 bases. The receptor comes from a human donor with melanoma. The CDR3: CASSQEAGTSYNEQFF. CDR3 bases: TGCGCCAGCAGCCAAGAAGCCGGGACTAGCTACAATGAGCAGTTCTTC.